The rows below give T cell receptor beta chains drawn from one sample of a study of T cell responses to AZD1222 COVID-19 vaccine. Clones were read by immunoSEQ multiplex PCR, and TCRdb kept only the in-frame ones, dropping some. The sample has around 160,000 clones, about 91% seen once. This specimen was peripheral blood, taken 28 days after the second AZD1222 dose. The origin of the receptors is an adult who received the AZD1222 COVID-19 vaccine. CDR3s include the opening cysteine and the closing phenylalanine or tryptophan. A D gene is named only where the DNA matches it firmly. Clone sizes are given selectively: once, few, many, or a class where the clone is expanded.

>NA|TRBJ2-6|TRBD1|TRBV3-1/TRBV3-2
TGTGCCAGCAGCCCCCGGGACAGGGGGAGGTCTGGGGCCAACGTCCTGACTTTC
CASSPRDRGRSGANVLTF
>once|TRBJ1-2|NA|TRBV19
TGTGCCAGCACCATCGGGGGGCCAACTTATGGCTACACCTTC
CASTIGGPTYGYTF
>once|TRBJ2-2|NA|TRBV4-1
TGCGCCAGCAGCCAAGGTGTCCCTGGCGGGGGCTACAACACCGGGGAGCTGTTTTTT
CASSQGVPGGGYNTGELFF
>NA|TRBJ1-2|NA|TRBV6-5
TGTGCCAGCAGCAGGGAGTACTATGGCTACACCTTC
CASSREYYGYTF
>NA|TRBJ1-1|NA|TRBV28
TGTGCCAGCAGCCCGGGTCGGGGCTCCACTGAAGCTTTCTTT
CASSPGRGSTEAFF
>NA|TRBJ1-2|NA|TRBV6-2/TRBV6-3
TGTGCCAGCAGTTACCGGGGGGTTGGCTACACCTTC
CASSYRGVGYTF
>NA|TRBJ1-1|NA|TRBV5-4
TGTGCCAGCAGCTTGGAGGGGGGGTATACTGAAGCTTTCTTT
CASSLEGGYTEAFF
>NA|TRBJ2-7|NA|TRBV30
TGTGCCTGGAGTGTAGGGCACGAGCAGTACTTC
CAWSVGHEQYF
>NA|TRBJ2-1|NA|TRBV21-1
TGTGCCAGCAGCGGGGGGGTCGGAGTAGCGGGACATCTTGAGCAGTTCTTC
CASSGGVGVAGHLEQFF
>NA|TRBJ1-2|TRBD1|TRBV30
TGTGCCTGTGGCTTAGGGGGCATCTATGGCTACACCTTC
CACGLGGIYGYTF